This is a list of T cell receptor beta chains from one sample in a study of blood T cell repertoires in COVID-19. The data were produced by immunoSEQ multiplex PCR, yet TCRdb's version contains in-frame clones alone and is incomplete. The sample shows some 140,000 clones, 84% of them seen only once. Sequencing used peripheral blood. All receptors derive from a man between 60 and 75 years old with acute or convalescent COVID-19. CDR3s include the opening cysteine and the closing phenylalanine or tryptophan. A D gene is named only where the DNA matches it firmly. Clone size is shown for a subset of rows, as once, few, many or a class of expanded clone.

CDR3 DNA: TGTGCCACGAGACATATAGTCGAAGAGACCCAGTACTTC
CDR3 protein: CATRHIVEETQYF
clone size: -
V gene: TRBV19
J gene: TRBJ2-5
D gene: -

CDR3 DNA: TGTGCCAGCTCACCAACGACAGGGCAAGATTCACCCCTCCACTTT
CDR3 protein: CASSPTTGQDSPLHF
clone size: -
V gene: TRBV18
J gene: TRBJ1-6
D gene: TRBD1

CDR3 DNA: TGTGCCAGCAGCCGGCGGGGACTGGCCTACAATGAGCAGTTCTTC
CDR3 protein: CASSRRGLAYNEQFF
clone size: -
V gene: TRBV14
J gene: TRBJ2-1
D gene: -

CDR3 DNA: TGCGCCAGCAGCTTCTCCGGGACAGGGGCTGAAAAACTGTTTTTT
CDR3 protein: CASSFSGTGAEKLFF
clone size: -
V gene: TRBV5-1
J gene: TRBJ1-4
D gene: TRBD1

CDR3 DNA: TGCGCCAGCAGATTCGACAGGGGTCCTGGAAACACCATATATTTT
CDR3 protein: CASRFDRGPGNTIYF
clone size: once
V gene: TRBV5-1
J gene: TRBJ1-3
D gene: TRBD1

CDR3 DNA: TGTGCCAGCAGTTTGGCGGAGAACTATGGCTACACCTTC
CDR3 protein: CASSLAENYGYTF
clone size: -
V gene: TRBV28
J gene: TRBJ1-2
D gene: -

CDR3 DNA: TGTGCCAGTAGTACCCAACAACAGGGGACGTCTGGAAACACCATATATTTT
CDR3 protein: CASSTQQQGTSGNTIYF
clone size: -
V gene: TRBV19
J gene: TRBJ1-3
D gene: TRBD1

CDR3 DNA: TGTGCCAGCAGCGATCAGGGGTTCTACGGGGAGCTGTTTTTT
CDR3 protein: CASSDQGFYGELFF
clone size: -
V gene: TRBV5-4
J gene: TRBJ2-2
D gene: -

CDR3 DNA: TGTGCCAGCTCACCGAGTCAGGGGACCACTGAAGCTTTCTTT
CDR3 protein: CASSPSQGTTEAFF
clone size: -
V gene: TRBV18
J gene: TRBJ1-1
D gene: -

CDR3 DNA: TGTGCCAGCAGCTTTGGGACAGCAGGCAATCAGCCCCAGCATTTT
CDR3 protein: CASSFGTAGNQPQHF
clone size: -
V gene: TRBV5-6
J gene: TRBJ1-5
D gene: TRBD1

CDR3 DNA: TGTGCCATCACGGGACTAGCGGGAGGAGAGCAGTTCTTC
CDR3 protein: CAITGLAGGEQFF
clone size: -
V gene: TRBV10-3
J gene: TRBJ2-1
D gene: TRBD2

CDR3 DNA: TGCGCCAGCAGTCGAGGGAACCAAGAGACCCAGTACTTC
CDR3 protein: CASSRGNQETQYF
clone size: few
V gene: TRBV23-1
J gene: TRBJ2-5
D gene: -

CDR3 DNA: TGTGCCAGCAGCCTTTCGGCGGGCCAAGAGACCCAGTACTTC
CDR3 protein: CASSLSAGQETQYF
clone size: -
V gene: TRBV3-1/TRBV3-2
J gene: TRBJ2-5
D gene: -

CDR3 DNA: TGTGCCACCAGTGACCGGACAGGGAATGGCTACACCTTC
CDR3 protein: CATSDRTGNGYTF
clone size: few
V gene: TRBV24-1
J gene: TRBJ1-2
D gene: TRBD1

CDR3 DNA: TGTGCCAGCAGCCCTCGGACTGTAAACAATGAGCAGTTCTTC
CDR3 protein: CASSPRTVNNEQFF
clone size: -
V gene: TRBV9
J gene: TRBJ2-1
D gene: -

CDR3 DNA: TGCGCCAGCAGCTTCCAACCGGGACAGGGCTACGAGCAGTACTTC
CDR3 protein: CASSFQPGQGYEQYF
clone size: -
V gene: TRBV5-1
J gene: TRBJ2-7
D gene: TRBD1

CDR3 DNA: TGCGCCAGCAGCCCCGGGACAGTGAATTACGAGCAGTACTTC
CDR3 protein: CASSPGTVNYEQYF
clone size: once
V gene: TRBV5-1
J gene: TRBJ2-7
D gene: TRBD1

CDR3 DNA: TGCGCCAGCAGCTCCCCTGTGGGAGCTCAAGAGACCCAGTACTTC
CDR3 protein: CASSSPVGAQETQYF
clone size: -
V gene: TRBV5-1
J gene: TRBJ2-5
D gene: -

CDR3 DNA: TGCAGCGTCCAGGGAATCAATCAGCCCCAGCATTTT
CDR3 protein: CSVQGINQPQHF
clone size: -
V gene: TRBV29-1
J gene: TRBJ1-5
D gene: -

CDR3 DNA: TGCGCCAGCAGCGCCGGGAGCTGGGGTGATACGCAGTATTTT
CDR3 protein: CASSAGSWGDTQYF
clone size: -
V gene: TRBV10-1
J gene: TRBJ2-3
D gene: -